The subject of this entry is one T cell receptor beta chain. Looked up from germline, CDR1 is MNHEY and CDR2 is SVGAGI. The V gene end was trimmed by 6 bases and the J gene end by 6 bases; junction bases not matched to a gene: 9. The CDR3 sequence is 15 residues long. This entry comes from a study of blood T cell repertoires in COVID-19. In the authors' workflow: Nucleated cell counts were estimated from reference gene primer amplification. Libraries were prepared by immunoSEQ multiplex PCR; TCRdb keeps only in-frame clonotypes and omits some of them. V and J calls and clone size come straight from that table; D and trimming were deduced from the DNA. The table shows roughly 180,000 clones, with 82% occurring only once.

The chain combines TRBV6-5 with TRBJ1-5; 9 nucleotides line up with TRBD1. The sequenced sample consisted of peripheral blood. This TCR was recovered from a young woman with acute or convalescent COVID-19. The CDR3 DNA sequence: TGTGCCAGCAGACCCCTGGACAGGGGTGGTCAGCCCCAGCATTTT. It yields the protein CASRPLDRGGQPQHF.